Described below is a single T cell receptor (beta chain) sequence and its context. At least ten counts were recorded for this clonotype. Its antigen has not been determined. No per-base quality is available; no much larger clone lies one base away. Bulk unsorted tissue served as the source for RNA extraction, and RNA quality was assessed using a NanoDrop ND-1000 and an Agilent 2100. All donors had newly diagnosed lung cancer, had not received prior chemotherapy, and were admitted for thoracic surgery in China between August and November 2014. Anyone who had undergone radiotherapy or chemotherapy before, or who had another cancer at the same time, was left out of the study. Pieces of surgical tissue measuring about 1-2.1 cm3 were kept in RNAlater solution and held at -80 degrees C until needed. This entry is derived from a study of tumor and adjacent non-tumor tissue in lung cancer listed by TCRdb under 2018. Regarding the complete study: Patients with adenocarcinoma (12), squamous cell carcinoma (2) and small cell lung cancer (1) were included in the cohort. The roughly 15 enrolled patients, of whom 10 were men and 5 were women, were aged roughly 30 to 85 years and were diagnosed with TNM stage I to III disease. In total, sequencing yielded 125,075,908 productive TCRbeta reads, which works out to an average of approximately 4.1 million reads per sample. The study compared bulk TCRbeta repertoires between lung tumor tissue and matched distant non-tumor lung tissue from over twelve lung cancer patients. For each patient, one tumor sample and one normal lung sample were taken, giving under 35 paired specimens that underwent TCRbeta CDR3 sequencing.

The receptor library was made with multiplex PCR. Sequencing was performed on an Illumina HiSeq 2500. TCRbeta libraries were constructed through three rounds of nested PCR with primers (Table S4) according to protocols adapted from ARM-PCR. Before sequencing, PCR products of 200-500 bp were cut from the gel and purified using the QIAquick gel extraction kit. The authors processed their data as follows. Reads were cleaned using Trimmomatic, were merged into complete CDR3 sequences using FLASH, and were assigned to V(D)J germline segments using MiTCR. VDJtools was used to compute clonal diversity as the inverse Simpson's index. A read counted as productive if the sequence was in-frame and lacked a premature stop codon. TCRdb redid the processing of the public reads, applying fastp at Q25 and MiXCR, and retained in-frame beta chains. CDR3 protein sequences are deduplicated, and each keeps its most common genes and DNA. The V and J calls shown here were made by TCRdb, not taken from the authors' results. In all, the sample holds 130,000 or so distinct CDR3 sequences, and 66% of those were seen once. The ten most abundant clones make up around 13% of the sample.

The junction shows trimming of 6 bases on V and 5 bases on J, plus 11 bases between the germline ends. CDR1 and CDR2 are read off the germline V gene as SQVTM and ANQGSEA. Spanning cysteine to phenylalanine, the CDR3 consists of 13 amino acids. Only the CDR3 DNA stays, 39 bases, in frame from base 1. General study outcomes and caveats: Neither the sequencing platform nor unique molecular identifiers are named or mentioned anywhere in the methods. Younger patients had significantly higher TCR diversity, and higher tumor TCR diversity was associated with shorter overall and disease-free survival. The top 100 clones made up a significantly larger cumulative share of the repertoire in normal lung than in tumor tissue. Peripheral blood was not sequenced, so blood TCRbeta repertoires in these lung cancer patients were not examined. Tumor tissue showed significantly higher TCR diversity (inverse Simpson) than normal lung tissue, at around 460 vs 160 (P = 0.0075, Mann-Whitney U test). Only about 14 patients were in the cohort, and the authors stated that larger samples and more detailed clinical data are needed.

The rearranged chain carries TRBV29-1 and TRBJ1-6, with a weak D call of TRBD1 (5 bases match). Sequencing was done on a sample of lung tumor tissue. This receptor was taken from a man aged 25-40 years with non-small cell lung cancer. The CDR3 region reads CSVREGHNSPLHF. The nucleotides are TGCAGCGTGAGGGAGGGACATAATTCACCCCTCCACTTT.